The TCR beta chain described here comes from a study of OX40 agonist ivuxolimab in advanced cancers. Study information: Participants averaged roughly 57 years of age (range roughly 23 to 90) and were around 80% male.

Details on this clone: Its antigen is unidentified.

Assay: immunoSEQ multiplex PCR; the TCRdb copy retains only in-frame clones and omits some. The data show about 22,000 clones, with roughly 82% seen just once and over 30% held by the top ten. Germline lookup yields CDR1 MNHEY and CDR2 SVGAGI. V shed 7 bases and J shed 7 bases, with 19 bases lying between them. CDR3 size: 14 residues. Study conclusions and caveats: Those patients achieving a partial response at 0.1-3.0 mg/kg showed among the lowest clonal expansion. Clonal expansion from baseline to week 6 occurred in both CD4+ and CD8+ T cells.

The specimen comprised CD4+ or CD8+ T cells sorted from blood, sampled in a trial of the OX40 agonist ivuxolimab. The V and J genes are TRBV6-5 and TRBJ1-2; perhaps TRBD1 as D (5 bases). The receptor was isolated from an adult with an advanced solid tumor such as melanoma, head and neck, liver or kidney cancer. The CDR3 sequence: CASTPRRGAGGYTF. CDR3 DNA sequence: TGTGCCAGCACACCACGTCGGGGCGCAGGTGGCTACACCTTC.